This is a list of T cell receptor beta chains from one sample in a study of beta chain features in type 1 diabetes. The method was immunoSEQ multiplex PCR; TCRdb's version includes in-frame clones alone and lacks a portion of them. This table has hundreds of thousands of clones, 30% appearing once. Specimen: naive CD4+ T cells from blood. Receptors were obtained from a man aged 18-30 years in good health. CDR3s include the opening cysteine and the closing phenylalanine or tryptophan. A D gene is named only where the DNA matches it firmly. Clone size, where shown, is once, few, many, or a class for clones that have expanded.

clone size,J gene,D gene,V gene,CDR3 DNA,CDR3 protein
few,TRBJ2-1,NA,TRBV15,TGTGCCACCAGCGGAAGGCGAAGAGGAAGGGATGAGCAGTTCTTC,CATSGRRRGRDEQFF
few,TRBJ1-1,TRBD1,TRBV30,TGTGCCTGGAGTGATTGGCAGGGGGGTGAAGCTTTCTTT,CAWSDWQGGEAFF
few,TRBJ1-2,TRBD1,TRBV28,TGTGCCAGCAAGGACAGGGGGCCATTCAGATTGGGCTACACCTTC,CASKDRGPFRLGYTF
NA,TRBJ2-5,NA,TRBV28,TGTGCCAGCAGTTTAGGACAGAAAGAGACCCAGTACTTC,CASSLGQKETQYF
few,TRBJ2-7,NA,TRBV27,TGTGCCAGCAGTCGGAGGGGACAGTCCTACGAGCAGTACTTC,CASSRRGQSYEQYF
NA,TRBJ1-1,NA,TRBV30,TGTGCCTGGAGTAACTCAATACAGGGTGAAGCTTTCTTT,CAWSNSIQGEAFF
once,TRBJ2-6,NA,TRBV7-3,TGTGCCAGCAGCTTAATCAGCTCTGGGGCCAACGTCCTGACTTTC,CASSLISSGANVLTF
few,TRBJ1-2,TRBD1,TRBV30,TGTGCCACTGACAGGGACTATGGCTACACCTTC,CATDRDYGYTF
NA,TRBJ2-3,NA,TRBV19,TGTGCCAGTAGTATAGCGCGGGGTCTCACAGATACGCAGTATTTT,CASSIARGLTDTQYF
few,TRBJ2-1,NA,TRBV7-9,TGTGCCAGCAGCCAACTACGGGGGACAGCCTACAATGAGCAGTTCTTC,CASSQLRGTAYNEQFF
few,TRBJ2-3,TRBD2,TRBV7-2,TGTGCCAGCAGCTCTCAACTAGCGGGCCGAGGCGCAGATACGCAGTATTTT,CASSSQLAGRGADTQYF
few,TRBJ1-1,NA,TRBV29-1,TGCAGCGTCGCCACCGGACGGGACACCATGAGAAGCTTAAATGCTTTCTTT,CSVATGRDTMRSLNAFF
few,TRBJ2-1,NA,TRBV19,TGTGCCAGTAAAAGGGCGAGCAATGAGCAGTTCTTC,CASKRASNEQFF
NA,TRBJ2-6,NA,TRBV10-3,TGTGCCATCAGTGATCATCGGGACGGTACGGCGGGGGCCAACGTCCTGACTTTC,CAISDHRDGTAGANVLTF
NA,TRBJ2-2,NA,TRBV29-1,TGCAGCGGGGCTGGGACCGGGGAGCTGTTTTTT,CSGAGTGELFF
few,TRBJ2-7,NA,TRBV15,TGTGCCACCAGCTACGCTACGATCCACGAGCAGTACTTC,CATSYATIHEQYF
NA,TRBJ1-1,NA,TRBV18,TGTGCCAGCTCACCAAGCGTGGGCACTGAAGCTTTCTTT,CASSPSVGTEAFF
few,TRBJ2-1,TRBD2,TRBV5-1,TGCGCCAGCAGCTTAACGGGAGGGCAAGACGAGCAGTTCTTC,CASSLTGGQDEQFF
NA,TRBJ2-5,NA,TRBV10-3,TGTGCCATCAGTGAGGCAGGGAGGGAGACCCAGTACTTC,CAISEAGRETQYF
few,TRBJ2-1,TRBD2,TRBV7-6,TGTGCCAGCAGTCGGGGGGAGGGCAATGAGCAGTTCTTC,CASSRGEGNEQFF
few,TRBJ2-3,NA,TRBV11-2,TGTGCCAGCAGCTTAGGTTCAACGCAGTATTTT,CASSLGSTQYF
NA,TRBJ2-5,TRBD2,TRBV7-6,TGTGCCAGCAGTCGCCCCGGGACTAGCGGGCAAGAGACCCAGTACTTC,CASSRPGTSGQETQYF
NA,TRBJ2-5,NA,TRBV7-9,TGTGCCAGCAGCCCCGGACCCTCGGAAGAGACCCAGTACTTC,CASSPGPSEETQYF
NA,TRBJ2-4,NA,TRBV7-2,TGTGCCAGCAGCTGGGGGGCCAGCAAAAACATTCAGTACTTC,CASSWGASKNIQYF
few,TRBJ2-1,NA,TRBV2,TGTGCCAGCAGTGAAGAGCGGACTCCCATAGGGGAGCAGTTCTTC,CASSEERTPIGEQFF
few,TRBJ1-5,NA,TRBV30,TGTGCCTGGAACGCGGGACTATCAAATCAGCCCCAGCATTTT,CAWNAGLSNQPQHF
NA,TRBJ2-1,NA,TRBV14,TGTGCCAGCAGCCAAGGGACGGTCTCCTACAATGAGCAGTTCTTC,CASSQGTVSYNEQFF
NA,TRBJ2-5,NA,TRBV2,TGTGCCAGCAGTGAATTCGCAGGGAACCAAGAGACCCAGTACTTC,CASSEFAGNQETQYF
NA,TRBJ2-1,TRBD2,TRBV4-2,TGTGCCAGCAGCCCAGCGGGAGTCTCCTACAATGAGCAGTTCTTC,CASSPAGVSYNEQFF
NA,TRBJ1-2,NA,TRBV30,TGTGCCTGGAGTGTACTTCCCTGGAGCCACTATGGCTACACCTTC,CAWSVLPWSHYGYTF
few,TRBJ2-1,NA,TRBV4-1,TGCGCCAGCAGCCAAGAGATGCTTGATCACGATGAGCAGTTCTTC,CASSQEMLDHDEQFF
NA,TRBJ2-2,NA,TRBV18,TGTGCCAGCTCACCTAGCGACAGAATATTCGGGGAGCTGTTTTTT,CASSPSDRIFGELFF
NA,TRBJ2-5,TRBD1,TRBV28,TGTGCCAGCAGTTTATCGGACAGGGGAAAGACCCAGTACTTC,CASSLSDRGKTQYF
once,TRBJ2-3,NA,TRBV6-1,TGTGCCAGCCTCCGGACTCGCACAGATACGCAGTATTTT,CASLRTRTDTQYF
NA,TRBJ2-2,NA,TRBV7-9,TGTGCCAGCAGCTTAGAAGAAGGCGGGACCAACACCGGGGAGCTGTTTTTT,CASSLEEGGTNTGELFF
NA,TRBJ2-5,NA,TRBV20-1,TGCAGTGGGGGTCAAGAGACCCAGTACTTC,CSGGQETQYF
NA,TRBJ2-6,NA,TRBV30,TGTGCCTGGAGTGTAAAGACTGTCGGGGCCAACGTCCTGACTTTC,CAWSVKTVGANVLTF
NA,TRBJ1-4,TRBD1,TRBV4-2,TGTGCCAGCAGCCAACGGGACAGCTCGCTTAATGAAAAACTGTTTTTT,CASSQRDSSLNEKLFF
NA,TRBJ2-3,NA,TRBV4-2,TGTGCCAGCAGCCAAGGGGTCCGGGAGTCAGATACGCAGTATTTT,CASSQGVRESDTQYF
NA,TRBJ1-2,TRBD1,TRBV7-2,TGTGCCAGCAGCCCGATGACAGGGAACTATGGCTACACCTTC,CASSPMTGNYGYTF
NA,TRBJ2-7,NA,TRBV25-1,TGTGCCAGCATCCCCCGCCGAGCTCCCTACGAGCAGTACTTC,CASIPRRAPYEQYF
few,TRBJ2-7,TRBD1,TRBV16,TGTGCCAGCAGCCGCCTGAGAGGGGGCAACGAGCAGTACTTC,CASSRLRGGNEQYF